One sample yielded the 21 T cell receptor beta chains listed below, sequenced in a study of CD4 and CD8 cells across lung adenocarcinoma regions. TCRdb independently ran MiXCR on the PCR reads; one entry per CDR3 protein. Here the sample spans about 8,200 distinct CDR3 sequences, 45% to 55% being singletons. The sample taken for sequencing was CD8+ T cells from the center of a lung tumor. These receptors all stem from a male donor with lung adenocarcinoma. The CD4 and CD8 labels of this study may be unreliable.

The chain uses TRBV10-1 and TRBJ2-1; maybe TRBD2 (6 bases). V lost 4 bases and J lost 7, with 14 bases in between. This CDR3 is built from 14 residues. Germline V gene lookup returns CDR1 WNHNN and CDR2 SYGVQD (reference sequence). In nucleotides, the CDR3 is TGCGCCAGCAGTGGTACGGGAGCAATGAATGAGCAGTTCTTC. This codes for CASSGTGAMNEQFF.

The genes are TRBV20-1 and TRBJ2-3; the match to TRBD2 covers 11 bases. The germline V gene has CDR1 DFQATT and CDR2 SNEGSKA (reference sequence). The CDR3 extends over 13 amino acids. V trimming: 5 bases; J trimming: 6 bases; junction bases outside the gene matches: 4. The CDR3 region is CSADSGGADTQYF. CDR3 nucleotides: TGCAGTGCTGATAGCGGGGGGGCGGATACGCAGTATTTT.

This clonotype showed up just a few times. The rearrangement links TRBV6-1 to TRBJ2-1; D may be TRBD2 (5 bases). With 4 bases removed from V and 8 bases from J, the gap between germline ends came to 12 bases. In germline, CDR1 is MNHNS, CDR2 SASEGT. This CDR3 spans 13 amino acids. CDR3 sequence (DNA): TGTGCCAGCAGTGGGGCTAGCCCGTATGAGCAGTTCTTC. Encoded protein: CASSGASPYEQFF.

The CDR3 reads CASRQGSSYNEQFF. The CDR3 region has the DNA TGTGCCAGCAGACAGGGAAGCTCCTACAATGAGCAGTTCTTC. The chain has TRBV6-2 or TRBV6-3 and TRBJ2-1; a weak D match, TRBD1 (6 bases). The germline V gene encodes CDR1 MNHEY and CDR2 SVGEGT. The CDR3 loop spans 14 amino acids. Trimming removed 6 bases from V and 0 bases from J, with 9 bases in between.

About this clonotype itself: An end of the junction does not agree with germline; a read error may underlie this. This chain uses TRBV6-1 with TRBJ2-3, with D possibly being TRBD1 or TRBD2 (6 bases each). The CDR3 is 16 amino acids. CDR1 is MNHNS and CDR2 is SASEGT in the germline V gene. The CDR3 nucleotides read TGTGCCAGCACCGGGGGCGGGAACCCTGACAAAGATACGCAGTACTTT. Its translation is CASTGGGNPDKDTQYF.

This clonotype was counted only a few times. The rearrangement links TRBV27 to TRBJ1-3; D possibly corresponds to TRBD1 (5 bases). The germline V gene encodes CDR1 MNHEY and CDR2 SMNVEV (reference sequence). Trimming took off 5 bases at V and 4 bases at J, with 12 bases between the two ends. This CDR3 has 14 amino acids. CDR3 sequence reads: CASSRSYRGNTIYF. CDR3 sequence (DNA): TGTGCCAGCAGTCGATCCTACAGGGGAAACACCATATATTTT.

This clonotype was counted many times. The V call is TRBV11-3, the J call TRBJ2-6, with TRBD1 matching over 8 bases. The V and J ends lost 3 bases and 0 bases, in that order; junction bases with no gene match: 7. This CDR3 region has 18 residues. Germline values: CDR1 SGHNT, CDR2 YENEEA. Written as DNA, the CDR3 is TGTGCCAGCAGCTTCATGACAGGGGCCGACTCTGGGGCCAACGTCCTGACTTTC. Protein sequence: CASSFMTGADSGANVLTF.

This clonotype was found a few times. V gene TRBV7-2 combines with J gene TRBJ2-3, with D perhaps TRBD2 (6 bases). From germline, CDR1 is SGHTA and CDR2 FQGNSA. The CDR3 is made up of 16 amino acids. With 5 bases removed from V and 0 bases from J, the gap between germline ends came to 15 bases. For the CDR3, the DNA is TGTGCCAGCAGCCCGGGAGTACGAAGAAGCACAGATACGCAGTATTTT. Protein sequence: CASSPGVRRSTDTQYF.

This clonotype was counted many times. V usage is TRBV7-6 and J usage is TRBJ2-1; D might be TRBD1 or TRBD2, each matching 6 bases. With the DNA end fitting TRBJ2-5 better, the J assignment may be wrong. The CDR3 is 14 amino acids. Germline V gene sequence: CDR1 SGHVS, CDR2 FNYEAQ. The CDR3 DNA follows: TGTGCCAGATCCGCAACAGGGAGGAAAGAGACCCAGTACTTC. Amino acids: CARSATGRKETQYF.

This clonotype was seen repeatedly, ten times or more. This rearrangement joins TRBV27 to TRBJ2-6; weak D call: TRBD1 (6 bases). The CDR3 has 15 residues. Germline CDR1 is MNHEY and CDR2 is SMNVEV (reference sequence). V lost 5 bases and J 1 base, leaving 9 bases between the germline ends. The CDR3 loop is CASSPRGSGANVLTF. Here the CDR3 DNA reads TGTGCCAGCAGTCCCAGGGGTTCTGGGGCCAACGTCCTGACTTTC.

This rearrangement joins TRBV10-2 to TRBJ2-3; either TRBD1 or TRBD2 may supply D (5 bases each). Germline-derived CDR1 and CDR2 are WSHSY and SAAADI. Between the trimmed V and J ends, which lost 8 bases and 7 bases, there was a span of 16 bases. The CDR3 is made up of 13 amino acids. Here the CDR3 reads CASGRDQLNTQYF. CDR3 DNA: TGCGCCAGCGGCCGGGACCAACTCAATACGCAGTATTTT.

The sample holds many counts of this clonotype. The chain links TRBV6-1 to TRBJ1-6; D is ambiguous. The CDR3 is 15 amino acids. The V gene's germline CDR1 is MNHNS and CDR2 SASEGT. Trimming shortened V by 8 bases and J by 7 bases, and 18 bases separated the two germline ends. The CDR3 DNA reads TGTGCCAGCCGCGGAGGTGCGGTTGTAAATTCACCCCTCCACTTT. It yields the protein CASRGGAVVNSPLHF.

A note on this clonotype: A much larger clone differs from this one at a single base, so this may be a read error. This rearrangement joins TRBV7-7 to TRBJ1-2; maybe TRBD1 (6 bases). The V gene's germline CDR1 is SSHAT and CDR2 FNYEAQ (reference sequence). The CDR3 extends over 13 amino acids. DNA for the CDR3: TGTGCTAGCAGCCCTGGATTTACCGGGACAAGAACCTTC. Residues: CASSPGFTGTRTF.

The chain links TRBV6-1 to TRBJ2-3; D is unresolved. The CDR3 runs 13 residues. Germline assignment: CDR1 MNHNS and CDR2 SASEGT. The V end was cut by 7 bases, the J end by 1 base, with 9 bases between. CDR3 coding DNA: TGTGCCAGCAAGGCAAGGGGCACAGATACGCAGTATTTT. Amino acid sequence: CASKARGTDTQYF.

The chain links TRBV15 to TRBJ2-4, with D perhaps TRBD1 or TRBD2 (5 bases each). Trimming shortened V by 4 bases and J by 9 bases, and 28 bases separated the two germline ends. The CDR3 loop spans 18 amino acids. Per the germline V gene, CDR1 is LNHNV and CDR2 is YYDKDF (reference sequence). The CDR3 sequence is CATSTRQPESSPRGIQYF. Here the CDR3 DNA reads TGTGCCACCAGCACAAGACAGCCCGAGTCCTCTCCTCGGGGCATTCAGTACTTC.

The gene calls are TRBV6-1 and TRBJ2-3; D possibly corresponds to TRBD2 (6 bases). Near its end, the DNA agrees better with TRBJ2-7, so the J call may be wrong. The germline V gene encodes CDR1 MNHNS and CDR2 SASEGT. This CDR3 comprises 13 residues. CDR3 bases: TGTGCCAGCAAGGAGGGCGACACAGATACGCAGTACTTC. Residues: CASKEGDTDTQYF.

This clonotype has a count of ten or more. V is TRBV27 and J is TRBJ2-5; 8 bases are a match to TRBD1. The J call may be in error: the DNA end matches TRBJ2-7 better. The CDR3 is made up of 14 amino acids. Looked up from germline, CDR1 is MNHEY and CDR2 is SMNVEV (reference sequence). In DNA, the CDR3 is TGTGCCAGCAGCAACAGGGGGTGGGCTGACGAGCAGTACTTC. As protein: CASSNRGWADEQYF.

As DNA, the CDR3 is TGTGCCAGCAGTTCCCCCGGGACAAACTACGAGCAGTACTTC. Protein sequence: CASSSPGTNYEQYF. This sequence joins TRBV6-5 and TRBJ2-1; perhaps TRBD1 as D (6 bases). The DNA end favors TRBJ2-7, so the J call may be wrong. CDR3 length equals 14 residues. CDR1 MNHEY and CDR2 SVGAGI come from the germline V gene.

In this sample, this clonotype turned up a few times. This chain joins TRBV27 and TRBJ2-3, with D unresolved. CDR1 and CDR2 (germline): MNHEY, SMNVEV (reference sequence). This CDR3 spans 13 amino acids. The V end was cut by 3 bases, the J end by 2 bases, with 6 bases between. The CDR3 reads CASSFFITDTQYF. The CDR3 coding sequence is TGTGCCAGCAGTTTCTTTATCACAGATACGCAGTATTTT.

This clonotype was seen more than once but under ten times. This chain links TRBV6-1 with TRBJ2-2, with 7 bases lining up with TRBD1. CDR1 is MNHNS, CDR2 SASEGT, per germline. The CDR3 covers 14 residues. J lost 4 bases, V lost 7 bases, and 6 bases had no gene match. The CDR3 loop reads CASIFRGSTGELFF. CDR3 sequence (DNA): TGTGCCAGCATCTTCAGGGGGTCCACCGGGGAGCTGTTTTTT.

This clonotype has ten or more counts. CDR3: CASSPLTAGTTYNEQFF. For the CDR3, the DNA is TGTGCCAGCAGCCCATTGACAGCCGGGACGACCTACAATGAGCAGTTCTTC. This sequence joins TRBV7-3 and TRBJ2-1; D tentatively reads TRBD1 or TRBD2 (5 bases each). Germline lookup yields CDR1 SGHTA and CDR2 FQGTGA. The CDR3 is 17 amino acids. Trimming shortened V by 5 bases and J by 2 bases, and 19 bases separated the two germline ends.